This T cell receptor beta chain was sequenced in a study of blood T cell repertoires in COVID-19. Whole-study context: Samples taken during acute and convalescent COVID-19 were collected in the United States, Italy and Spain. PBMCs, B-cell-depleted T cells, or T cells were the source of the cDNA or gDNA that made up the material.

Trimming at V came to 0 bases and at J to 6 bases, leaving 5 bases not matched to a gene. The CDR3 loop spans 14 amino acids. Germline lookup yields CDR1 SGHDT and CDR2 YYEEEE. Recruitment covered about 25 US areas and drew participants whose ages spanned about 18 to 100 years. Cohorts were determined from participant-reported clinical history. The count of this clone is one. The method was immunoSEQ multiplex PCR; TCRdb's version includes in-frame clones alone and lacks a portion of them. The repertoire consists of approximately 250,000 clones, with 65% to 90% occurring once and the leading ten covering 8.5% to 9.5%.

The receptor's source is a woman aged 45-65 years with acute COVID-19. The rearrangement uses TRBV5-6 and TRBJ1-2; 7 nucleotides line up with TRBD1. Material for sequencing was PBMCs or T cells enriched from blood (not recorded which). The CDR3 region has the DNA TGTGCCAGCAGCTTGGTAGGGGGCTCAAATGGCTACACCTTC. Its protein product is CASSLVGGSNGYTF.